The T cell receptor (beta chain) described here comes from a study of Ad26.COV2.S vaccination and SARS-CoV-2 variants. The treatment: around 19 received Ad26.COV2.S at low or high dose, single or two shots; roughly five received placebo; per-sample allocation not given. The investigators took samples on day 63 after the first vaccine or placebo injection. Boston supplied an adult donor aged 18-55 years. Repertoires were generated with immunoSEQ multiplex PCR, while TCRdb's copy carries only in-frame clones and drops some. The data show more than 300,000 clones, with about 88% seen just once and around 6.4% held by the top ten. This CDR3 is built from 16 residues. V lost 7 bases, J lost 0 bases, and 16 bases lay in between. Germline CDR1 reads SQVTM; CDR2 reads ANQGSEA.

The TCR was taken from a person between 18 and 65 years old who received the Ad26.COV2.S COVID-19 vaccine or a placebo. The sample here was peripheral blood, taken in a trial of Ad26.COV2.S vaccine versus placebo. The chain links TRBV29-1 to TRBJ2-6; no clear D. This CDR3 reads CSASRRSYSGANVLTF. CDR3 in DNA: TGCAGCGCCTCCCGCCGCTCCTACTCTGGGGCCAACGTCCTGACTTTC.